This entry features one TCR beta chain sequence. This CDR3 spans 16 amino acids. V was pared by 7 bases and J by 5 bases, with 11 bases of the junction left unmatched. Germline lookup yields CDR1 LGHNA and CDR2 YNFKEQ. The data belong to a study of blood T cell repertoires in COVID-19. The protocol was immunoSEQ multiplex PCR, while the TCRdb copy is restricted to in-frame clones and leaves out a portion. The sample includes about 250,000 clones, 75% to 85% of them seen just once. The chain is built from TRBV4-2 and TRBJ2-5; 12 bases are a match to TRBD2. Sequences were obtained from peripheral blood. The origin of this receptor is a man over 45 with active or convalescent COVID-19. DNA of the CDR3: TGTGCCAGCACCCCTGGGGGACTAGCGGGCGGGGAGACCCAGTACTTC. It specifies CASTPGGLAGGETQYF.